The clone carrying this TCR beta chain appeared a few times. Its antigen is still unknown. From the reads, TCRdb called clonotypes with MiXCR, one entry per CDR3 protein. Here the sample spans about 180,000 distinct CDR3 sequences, approximately 18% being singletons. This entry is derived from a study of T cell repertoires in cytomegalovirus infection. Study background: It can be stated that public TCR beta signatures indicated CMV infection as well as a matching HLA type. Study findings and constraints: Frequencies of public TCR beta families were cumulated, and this identified carriers of CMV plus the relevant HLA.

Germline CDR1 reads SEHNR; CDR2 reads FQNEAQ (reference sequence). This CDR3 has 15 amino acids. The V segment lost 6 bases and the J segment 6 bases; nucleotides outside the gene matches: 8. Sequencing input: CD8+ T cells from PBMCs. The chain joins TRBV7-9 to TRBJ1-6, with 7 positions matching TRBD1. This sequence originates from a human donor in good health (CMV status not recorded). Some clones in this sample may be carry-over from other donors' samples. CDR3 loop: CASRREGASNSPLHF. The DNA for the CDR3 is TGTGCCAGCAGAAGAGAGGGGGCGAGTAATTCACCCCTCCACTTT.